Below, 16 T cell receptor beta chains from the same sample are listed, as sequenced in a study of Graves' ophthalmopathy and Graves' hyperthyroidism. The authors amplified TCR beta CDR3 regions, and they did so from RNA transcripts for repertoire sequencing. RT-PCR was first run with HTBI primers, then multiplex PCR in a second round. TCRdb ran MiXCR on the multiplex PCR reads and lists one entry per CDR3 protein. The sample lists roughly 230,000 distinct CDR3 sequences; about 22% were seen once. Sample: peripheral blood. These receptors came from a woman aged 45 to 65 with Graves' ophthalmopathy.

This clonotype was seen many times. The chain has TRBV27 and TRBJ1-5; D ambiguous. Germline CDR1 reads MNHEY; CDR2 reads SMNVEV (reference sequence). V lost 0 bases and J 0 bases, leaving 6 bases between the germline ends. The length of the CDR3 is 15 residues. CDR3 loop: CASSLSRVSNQPQHF. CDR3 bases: TGTGCCAGCAGTTTATCGAGGGTTAGCAATCAGCCCCAGCATTTT.

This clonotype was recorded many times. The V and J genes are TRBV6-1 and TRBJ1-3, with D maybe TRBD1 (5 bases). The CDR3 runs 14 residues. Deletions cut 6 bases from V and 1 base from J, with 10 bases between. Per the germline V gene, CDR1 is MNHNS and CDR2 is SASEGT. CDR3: CASRRGVSGNTIYF. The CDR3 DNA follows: TGTGCCAGCAGACGGGGCGTTTCTGGAAACACCATATATTTT.

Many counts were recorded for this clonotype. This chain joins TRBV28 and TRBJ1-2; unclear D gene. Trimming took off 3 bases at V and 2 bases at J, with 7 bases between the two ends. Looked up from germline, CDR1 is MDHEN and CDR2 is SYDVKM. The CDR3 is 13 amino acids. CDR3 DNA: TGTGCCAGCAGTTTCCCAATAAACTATGGCTACACCTTC. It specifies CASSFPINYGYTF.

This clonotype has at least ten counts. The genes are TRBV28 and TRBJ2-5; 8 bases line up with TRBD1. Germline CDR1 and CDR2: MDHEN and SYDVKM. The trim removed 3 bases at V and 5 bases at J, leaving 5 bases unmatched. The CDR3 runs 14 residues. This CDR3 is CASSFSGGVETQYF. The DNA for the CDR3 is TGTGCCAGCAGTTTTTCAGGGGGCGTGGAGACCCAGTACTTC.

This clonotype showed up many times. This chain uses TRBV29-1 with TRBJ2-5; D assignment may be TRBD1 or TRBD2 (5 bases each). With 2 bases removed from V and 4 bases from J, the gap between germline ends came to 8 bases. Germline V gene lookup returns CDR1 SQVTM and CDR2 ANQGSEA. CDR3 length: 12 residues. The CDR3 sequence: CSVEQGRETQYF. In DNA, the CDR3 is TGCAGCGTTGAACAGGGACGAGAGACCCAGTACTTC.

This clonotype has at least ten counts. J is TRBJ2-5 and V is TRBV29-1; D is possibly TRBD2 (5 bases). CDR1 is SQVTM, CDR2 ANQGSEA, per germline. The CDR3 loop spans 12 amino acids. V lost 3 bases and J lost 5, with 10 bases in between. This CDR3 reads CSVDTGWETQYF. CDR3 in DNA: TGCAGCGTTGATACGGGGTGGGAGACCCAGTACTTC. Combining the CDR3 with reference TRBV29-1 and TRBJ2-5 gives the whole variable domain SAVISQKPSRDICQRGTSLTIQCQVDSQVTMMFWYRQQPGQSLTLIATANQGSEATYESGFVIDKFPISRPNLTFSTLTVSNMSPEDSSIYLCSVDTGWETQYFGPGTRLLVL.

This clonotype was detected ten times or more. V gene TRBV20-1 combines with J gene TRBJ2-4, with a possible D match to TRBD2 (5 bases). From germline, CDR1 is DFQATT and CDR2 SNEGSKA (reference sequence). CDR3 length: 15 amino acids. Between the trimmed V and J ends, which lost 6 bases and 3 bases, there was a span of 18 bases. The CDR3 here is CSARRPLGSKNIQYF. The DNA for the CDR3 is TGCAGTGCCCGTAGACCACTAGGGAGCAAAAACATTCAGTACTTC.

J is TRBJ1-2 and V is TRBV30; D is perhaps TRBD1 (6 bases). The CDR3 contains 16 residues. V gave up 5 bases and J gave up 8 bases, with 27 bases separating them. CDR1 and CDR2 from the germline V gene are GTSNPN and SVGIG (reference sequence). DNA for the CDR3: TGTGCCTGGGTCCCCTTTGGGGACAACACTCTCAGGGGCTACACCTTC. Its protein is CAWVPFGDNTLRGYTF.

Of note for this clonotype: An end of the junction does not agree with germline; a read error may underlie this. DNA for the CDR3: TGCACCAGCAGAAGGTCCGGGGGAAATCAGCCCCAGCATTTT. This codes for CTSRRSGGNQPQHF. The rearrangement joins TRBV5-1 to TRBJ1-5, with D possibly TRBD1 on 5 matching bases. The CDR3 is 14 residues long. Germline values: CDR1 SGHRS, CDR2 YFSETQ.

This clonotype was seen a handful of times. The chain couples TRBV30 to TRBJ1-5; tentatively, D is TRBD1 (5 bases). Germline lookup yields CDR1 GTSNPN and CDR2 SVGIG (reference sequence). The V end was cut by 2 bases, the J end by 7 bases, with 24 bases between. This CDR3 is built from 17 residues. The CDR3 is CAWSTMTVGYLGQPQHF. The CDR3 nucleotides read TGTGCCTGGAGTACTATGACAGTGGGATACCTTGGGCAGCCCCAGCATTTT. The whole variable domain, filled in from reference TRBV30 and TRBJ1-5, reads SQTIHQWPATLVQPVGSPLSLECTVEGTSNPNLYWYRQAAGRGLQLLFYSVGIGQISSEVPQNLSASRPQDRQFILSSKKLLLSDSGFYLCAWSTMTVGYLGQPQHFGDGTRLSIL.

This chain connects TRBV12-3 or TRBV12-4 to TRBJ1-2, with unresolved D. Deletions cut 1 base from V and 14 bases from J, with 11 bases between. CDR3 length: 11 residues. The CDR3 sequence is CASSLGRVTTF. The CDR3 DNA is TGTGCCAGCAGTTTAGGGCGCGTTACAACCTTC.

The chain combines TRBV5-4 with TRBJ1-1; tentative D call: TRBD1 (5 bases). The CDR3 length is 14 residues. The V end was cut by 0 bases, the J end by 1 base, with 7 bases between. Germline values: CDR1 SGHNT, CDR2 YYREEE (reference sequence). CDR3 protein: CASSLARANTEAFF. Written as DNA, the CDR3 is TGTGCCAGCAGCTTGGCCAGGGCGAACACTGAAGCTTTCTTT.

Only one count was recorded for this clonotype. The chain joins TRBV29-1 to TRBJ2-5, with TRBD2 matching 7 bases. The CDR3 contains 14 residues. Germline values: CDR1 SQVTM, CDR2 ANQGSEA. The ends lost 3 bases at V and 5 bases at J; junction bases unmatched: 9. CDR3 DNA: TGCAGCGTTGATGTTGGGACTATGGGGGAGACCCAGTACTTC. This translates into CSVDVGTMGETQYF.

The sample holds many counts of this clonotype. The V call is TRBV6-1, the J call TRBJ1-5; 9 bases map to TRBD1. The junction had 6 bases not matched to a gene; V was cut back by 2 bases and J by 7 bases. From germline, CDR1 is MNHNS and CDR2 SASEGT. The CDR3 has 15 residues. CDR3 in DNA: TGTGCCAGCAGTGAACCAGCAGGGACAGGGCAGCCCCAGCATTTT. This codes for CASSEPAGTGQPQHF.

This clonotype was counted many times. The CDR3 DNA reads as TGTGCCAGCAGTTTTAGCTGGCTAGCGGGAGGCGGGGAGCTGTTTTTT. Translating it yields CASSFSWLAGGGELFF. This chain links TRBV12-3 or TRBV12-4 with TRBJ2-2; 11 nucleotides match TRBD2. Losses at the gene ends were 3 bases for V and 7 bases for J; bases not matched to a gene: 7. This CDR3 region has 16 residues.

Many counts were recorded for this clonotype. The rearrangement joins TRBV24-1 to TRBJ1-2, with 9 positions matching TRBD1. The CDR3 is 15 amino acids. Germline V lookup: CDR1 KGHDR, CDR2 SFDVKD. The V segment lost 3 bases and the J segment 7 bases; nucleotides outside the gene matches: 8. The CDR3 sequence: CATSDPRQGGGGYTF. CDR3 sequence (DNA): TGTGCCACCAGTGATCCCAGACAGGGGGGCGGTGGCTACACCTTC.